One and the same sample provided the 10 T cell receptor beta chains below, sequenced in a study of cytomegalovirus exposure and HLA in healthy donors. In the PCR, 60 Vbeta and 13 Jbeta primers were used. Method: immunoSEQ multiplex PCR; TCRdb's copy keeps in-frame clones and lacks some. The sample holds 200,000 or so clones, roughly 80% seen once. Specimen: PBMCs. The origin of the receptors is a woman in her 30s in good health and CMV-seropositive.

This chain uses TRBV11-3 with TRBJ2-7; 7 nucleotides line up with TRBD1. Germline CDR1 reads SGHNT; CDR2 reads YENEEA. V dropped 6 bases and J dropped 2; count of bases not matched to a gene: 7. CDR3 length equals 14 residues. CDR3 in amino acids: CASSFRDRPYEQYF. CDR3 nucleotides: TGTGCCAGCAGTTTCCGGGACAGACCCTACGAGCAGTACTTC.

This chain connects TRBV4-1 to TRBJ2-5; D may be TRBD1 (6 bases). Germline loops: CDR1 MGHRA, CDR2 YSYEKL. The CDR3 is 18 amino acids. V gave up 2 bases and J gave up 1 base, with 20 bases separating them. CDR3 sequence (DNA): TGCGCCAGCAGCCAACTACCGGTACAGGGCCGGCCCCAAGAGACCCAGTACTTC. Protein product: CASSQLPVQGRPQETQYF.

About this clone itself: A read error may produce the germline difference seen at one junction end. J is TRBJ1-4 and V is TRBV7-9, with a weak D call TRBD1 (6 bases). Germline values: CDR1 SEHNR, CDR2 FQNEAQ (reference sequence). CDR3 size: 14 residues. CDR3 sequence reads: CSSSLQTGGEKLFF. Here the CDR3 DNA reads TGTTCCAGCAGCCTACAGACAGGCGGGGAAAAACTGTTTTTT.

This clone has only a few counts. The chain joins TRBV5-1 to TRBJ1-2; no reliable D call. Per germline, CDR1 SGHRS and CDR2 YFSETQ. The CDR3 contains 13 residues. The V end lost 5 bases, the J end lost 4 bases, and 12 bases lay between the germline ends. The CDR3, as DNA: TGCGCCAGCAGAAAAACAGAAGCCTATGGCTACACCTTC. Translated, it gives CASRKTEAYGYTF. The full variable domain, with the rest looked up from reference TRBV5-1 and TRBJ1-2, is KAGVTQTPRYLIKTRGQQVTLSCSPISGHRSVSWYQQTPGQGLQFLFEYFSETQRNKGNFPGRFSGRQFSNSRSEMNVSTLELGDSALYLCASRKTEAYGYTFGSGTRLTVV.

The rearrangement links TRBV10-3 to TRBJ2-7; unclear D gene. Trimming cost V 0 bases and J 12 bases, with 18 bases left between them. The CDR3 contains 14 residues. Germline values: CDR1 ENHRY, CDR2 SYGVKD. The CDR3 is CAISESTPVTEVYF. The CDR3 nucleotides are TGTGCCATCAGTGAGTCCACCCCTGTCACAGAAGTGTACTTC.

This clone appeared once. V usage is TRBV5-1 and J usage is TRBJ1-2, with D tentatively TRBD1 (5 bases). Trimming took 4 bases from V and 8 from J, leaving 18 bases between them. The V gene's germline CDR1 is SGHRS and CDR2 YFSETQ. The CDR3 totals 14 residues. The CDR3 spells CASSVSGPQGGYTF. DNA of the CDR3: TGCGCCAGCAGCGTCTCCGGGCCTCAGGGCGGCTACACCTTC. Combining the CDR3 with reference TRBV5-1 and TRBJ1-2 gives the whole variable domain KAGVTQTPRYLIKTRGQQVTLSCSPISGHRSVSWYQQTPGQGLQFLFEYFSETQRNKGNFPGRFSGRQFSNSRSEMNVSTLELGDSALYLCASSVSGPQGGYTFGSGTRLTVV.

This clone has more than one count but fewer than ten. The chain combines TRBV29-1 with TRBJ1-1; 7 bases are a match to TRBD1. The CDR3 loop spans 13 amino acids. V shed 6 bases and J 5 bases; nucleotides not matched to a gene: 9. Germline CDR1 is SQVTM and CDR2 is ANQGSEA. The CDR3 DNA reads TGCAGCGTAAATGACAGGGAGAGAACTGAAGCTTTCTTT. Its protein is CSVNDRERTEAFF.

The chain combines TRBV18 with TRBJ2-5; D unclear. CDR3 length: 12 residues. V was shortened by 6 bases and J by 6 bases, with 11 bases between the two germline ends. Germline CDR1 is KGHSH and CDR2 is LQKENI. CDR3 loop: CASSTQQQTQYF. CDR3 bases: TGTGCCAGCTCCACCCAACAGCAGACCCAGTACTTC. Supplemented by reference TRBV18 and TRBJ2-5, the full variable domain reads NAGVMQNPRHLVRRRGQEARLRCSPMKGHSHVYWYRQLPEEGLKFMVYLQKENIIDESGMPKERFSAEFPKEGPSILRIQQVVRGDSAAYFCASSTQQQTQYFGPGTRLLVL.

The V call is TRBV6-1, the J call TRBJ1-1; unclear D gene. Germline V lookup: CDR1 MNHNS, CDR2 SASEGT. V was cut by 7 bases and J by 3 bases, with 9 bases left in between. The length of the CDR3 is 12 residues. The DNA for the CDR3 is TGTGCCAGCACTCTGGGCTACACTGAAGCTTTCTTT. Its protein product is CASTLGYTEAFF.

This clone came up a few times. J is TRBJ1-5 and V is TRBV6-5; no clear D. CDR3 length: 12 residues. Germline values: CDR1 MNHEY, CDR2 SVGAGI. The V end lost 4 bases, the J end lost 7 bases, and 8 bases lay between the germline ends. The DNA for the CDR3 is TGTGCCAGCAGTTCGGAGGGACAGCCCCAGCATTTT. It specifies CASSSEGQPQHF.